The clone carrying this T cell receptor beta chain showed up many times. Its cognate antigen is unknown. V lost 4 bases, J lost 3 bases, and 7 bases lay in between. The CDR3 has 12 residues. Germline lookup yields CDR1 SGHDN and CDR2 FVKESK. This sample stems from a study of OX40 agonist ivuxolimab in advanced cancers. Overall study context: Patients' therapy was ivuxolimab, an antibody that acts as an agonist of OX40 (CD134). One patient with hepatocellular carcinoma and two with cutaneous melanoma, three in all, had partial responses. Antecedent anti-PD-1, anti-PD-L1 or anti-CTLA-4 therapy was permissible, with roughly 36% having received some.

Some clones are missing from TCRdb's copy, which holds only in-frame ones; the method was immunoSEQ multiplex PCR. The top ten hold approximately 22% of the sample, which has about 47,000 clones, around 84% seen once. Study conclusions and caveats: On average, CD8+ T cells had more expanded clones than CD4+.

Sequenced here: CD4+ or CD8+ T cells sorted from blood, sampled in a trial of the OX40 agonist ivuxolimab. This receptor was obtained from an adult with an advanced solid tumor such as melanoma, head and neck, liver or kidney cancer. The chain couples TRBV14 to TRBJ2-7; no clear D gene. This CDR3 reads CASSPANYEQYF. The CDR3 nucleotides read TGTGCCAGCAGCCCTGCGAACTACGAGCAGTACTTC.